This is a list of T cell receptor beta chains from one sample in a study of regulatory T cells in long-lasting Graves disease. TCRdb ran MiXCR on the multiplex PCR reads and lists one entry per CDR3 protein. The sample includes about 470,000 distinct CDR3 sequences, less than 25% of them seen just once. The starting material was peripheral blood mononuclear cells (PBMCs), obtained when the disease was refractory, from a patient treated with antithyroid drugs. These receptors came from a female donor with Graves disease. The CDR3 runs from the conserved cysteine through the conserved F or W. The D gene is left open where the match is weak. Expanded clones get a size class; other rows say once, few or many, or leave the size out.

abundance | j_gene | v_gene | d_gene | CDR3nt | CDR3aa
many | TRBJ2-2 | TRBV24-1 | TRBD1 | TGTGCCACCAGTGAGGCCGGGACAGGTAACGCGGTGGAGCTGTTTTTT | CATSEAGTGNAVELFF
. | TRBJ2-5 | TRBV15 | . | TGTGCCACCAGCAGAGCGGGGCCCTCACCGGAGACCCAGTACTTC | CATSRAGPSPETQYF
few | TRBJ1-1 | TRBV6-1 | . | TGTGCCACCCCCGGGGGGCTCGCTGAAGCTTTCTTT | CATPGGLAEAFF
many | TRBJ2-7 | TRBV11-2 | TRBD1 | TGTGCCAGCAGCTTAGCTGACAGGGGATCCTACGAGCAGTACTTC | CASSLADRGSYEQYF
few | TRBJ2-2 | TRBV6-2/TRBV6-3 | TRBD2 | TGTGCCAGCAGTCATAGCGGGAGATTTCTTTCCGGGGAGCTGTTTTTT | CASSHSGRFLSGELFF
few | TRBJ2-1 | TRBV7-9 | TRBD2 | TGTGCCAGCAGCTTAGCCCCTGGACTAGCCTCAGCCCTCAATGAGCAGTTCTTC | CASSLAPGLASALNEQFF
many | TRBJ1-2 | TRBV9 | . | TGTGCCAGCAGCGTGGGGGAACAGGGTTACTATGGCTACACCTTC | CASSVGEQGYYGYTF
few | TRBJ2-4 | TRBV15 | . | TGTGCCACCAGCAGAGGGCAGGGAAACATTCAGTACTTC | CATSRGQGNIQYF
many | TRBJ2-2 | TRBV7-9 | . | TGTGCCAGCAGGGGACTCGGCGGGGAGCTGTTTTTT | CASRGLGGELFF
few | TRBJ1-3 | TRBV9 | . | TGTGCCAGCAGCGTATCCGGACAGACCGGAAACACCATATATTTT | CASSVSGQTGNTIYF
many | TRBJ1-2 | TRBV7-8 | . | TGTGCCAGCAGCTTAGCGGAGACAGGTGGCTCTACCGATTCCTACACCTTC | CASSLAETGGSTDSYTF
few | TRBJ1-1 | TRBV15 | . | TGTGCCACCAGCGCAGGGGTAGTCACTGAAGCTTTCTTT | CATSAGVVTEAFF
many | TRBJ2-2 | TRBV13 | . | TGTGCCAGCAGCTTAGAACACACCGGGGAGCTGTTTTTT | CASSLEHTGELFF
. | TRBJ2-7 | TRBV29-1 | TRBD1 | TGCAGCGTTATAGACAGGGCCGGCTACGAGCAGTACTTC | CSVIDRAGYEQYF
. | TRBJ1-5 | TRBV2 | . | TGTGCCAGCAAAGAACAGGGTGCCCCCAATCAGCCCCAGCATTTT | CASKEQGAPNQPQHF
many | TRBJ1-1 | TRBV6-1 | . | TGTGCCAGCAGAACGGGTGGGGCGATGTTGGGTGAAGCTTTCTTT | CASRTGGAMLGEAFF
few | TRBJ1-3 | TRBV5-5 | . | TGTGCCAGCAGCTCCAGGACCGGAAACACCATATATTTT | CASSSRTGNTIYF
many | TRBJ1-4 | TRBV11-2 | . | TGTGCCAGCAGCTTTGATGAAAAACTGTTTTTT | CASSFDEKLFF
many | TRBJ1-6 | TRBV6-1 | . | TGTGCCAGCAGTGTCCGGGACTTAAATGGTTCACCCCTCCACTTT | CASSVRDLNGSPLHF
once | TRBJ2-2 | TRBV5-1 | . | TGCGCCAGCAGCTTGGATGGGGCCCCCGACAGGTCCTCGAACACCGGGGAGCTGTTTTTT | CASSLDGAPDRSSNTGELFF
many | TRBJ2-7 | TRBV28 | TRBD1 | TGTGCCAGCAGTACCTCGTGGGGACAGGGGTTTAAGCAGTACTTC | CASSTSWGQGFKQYF
few | TRBJ1-1 | TRBV5-1 | . | TGCGCCAGCAGCTTGGAGTCGGGGGTGGGTGAAGCTTTCTTT | CASSLESGVGEAFF
many | TRBJ2-7 | TRBV7-2 | TRBD2 | TGTGCCAGCAGCTTAGTCCTTAGCGGGGCCTACGAGCAGTACTTC | CASSLVLSGAYEQYF
. | TRBJ1-4 | TRBV19 | . | TGTGCCAGTAGCAGTGGCAGCGCTCCTAATGAAAAACTGTTTTTT | CASSSGSAPNEKLFF
many | TRBJ2-7 | TRBV2 | TRBD2 | TGTGCCGGTAAGATGGAGCGGGAGCCCTCCTACGAGCAGTACTTC | CAGKMEREPSYEQYF
. | TRBJ1-5 | TRBV18 | . | TGTGCCAGCTCACGGGACTCAGGGGTAGGACAGCCCCAGCATTTT | CASSRDSGVGQPQHF
. | TRBJ2-1 | TRBV27 | TRBD2 | TGTGCCACCAAACTAGCGGGAGTCCTTTACAATGAGCAGTTCTTC | CATKLAGVLYNEQFF
many | TRBJ2-5 | TRBV3-1 | TRBD2 | TGTGCCAGCAGCCCCCAAAGCGGGAGTAGTGAGACCCAGTACTTC | CASSPQSGSSETQYF
. | TRBJ2-7 | TRBV7-9 | . | TGTGCCAGCAGCTTGGGGCCCACAAGGCCTAACGAGCAGTACTTC | CASSLGPTRPNEQYF
many | TRBJ1-6 | TRBV28 | . | TGTGCCAGCACCTCATTGGGCGGTTCACCCCTCCACTTT | CASTSLGGSPLHF
many | TRBJ2-7 | TRBV28 | TRBD1 | TGTGCCAGCAATCAACGGGACAGGGGATCCTACGAGCAGTACTTC | CASNQRDRGSYEQYF
many | TRBJ2-5 | TRBV5-8 | . | TGTGCCAGCAGCTTGGGCAGTCGGGGGTCAGAGACCCAGTACTTC | CASSLGSRGSETQYF
. | TRBJ2-1 | TRBV27 | . | TGTGCCAGCAGTCCCCAAGCGTTAGACAATGAGCAGTTCTTC | CASSPQALDNEQFF
. | TRBJ2-2 | TRBV11-2 | TRBD2 | TGTGCCAGCAGCTTATTCGGAGCGGGACGAGCGAACACCGGGGAGCTGTTTTTT | CASSLFGAGRANTGELFF
many | TRBJ2-7 | TRBV6-1 | TRBD2 | TGTGCCAGCAGAGACGCCCGGACTAGCGGGATCCCCTACGAGCAGTACTTC | CASRDARTSGIPYEQYF
many | TRBJ1-1 | TRBV27 | . | TGTGCCAGCAGTTGGTCGACGGGCACTGAAGCTTTCTTT | CASSWSTGTEAFF
many | TRBJ2-1 | TRBV11-2 | . | TGTGCCAGCAGCTTAGGGCGGAATGAGCAGTTCTTC | CASSLGRNEQFF
few | TRBJ1-5 | TRBV28 | TRBD1 | TGTGCCAGCAGTTTAGCGGTGGCAGGGGGGAATCAGCCCCAGCATTTT | CASSLAVAGGNQPQHF
many | TRBJ1-6 | TRBV20-1 | . | TGCAGTGCCAAACACAGGGAAATCTATAATTCACCCCTCCACTTT | CSAKHREIYNSPLHF